This T cell receptor (beta chain) was obtained from a study of post-analysis software for immune sequencing data. Sequencing libraries made from TCR beta cDNA carried unique molecular identifiers. TCRdb recomputed calls from the PCR reads with MiXCR, one row per CDR3 protein. The sample yields some 800,000 distinct CDR3 sequences, around 42% seen once. In the case of this clonotype: Its antigen is unknown.

Whole-study results and caveats: Comparison of patients with controls showed a handful of TRBV segments more frequent in patients, TRBV5-6, TRBV5-1 and TRBV20-1 among them.

This CDR3 contains 15 residues. V dropped 7 bases and J dropped 13; count of bases not matched to a gene: 16. CDR1 LGHNT and CDR2 FRNRAP come from the germline V gene. The sample comprised blood. The chain is built from TRBV12-5 and TRBJ2-1; 10 nucleotides agree with TRBD2. This TCR came from a girl aged 5-17 years with multiple sclerosis. DNA for the CDR3: TGTGCTAGTGCCTTGGGGACTAGCGAGGGAGAGACCCAGTTCTTC. Its translation: CASALGTSEGETQFF.